The clone carrying this T cell receptor (beta chain) was seen repeatedly, ten times or more. The antigen is undetermined. The data derive from a study of Graves' ophthalmopathy and Graves' hyperthyroidism. Whole-study context: The authors collected peripheral blood at initial diagnosis, before any treatment.

Whole-study results and caveats: The model flagged ophthalmopathy progression at more than 60% sensitivity and around 77% specificity. The authors also found most expanded thyroid clonotypes above 0.001 frequency in blood.

Using RNA transcripts, the TCR beta CDR3 regions were amplified. The library came from an HTBI-primed first-round RT-PCR and a second-round multiplex PCR. TCRdb passed the multiplex PCR reads through MiXCR, listing each CDR3 protein once. Of approximately 480,000 distinct CDR3 sequences in the sample, around 14% were seen once. From germline, CDR1 is SGHAT and CDR2 FQNNGV. The CDR3 has 16 amino acids. Deletions cut 0 bases from V and 0 bases from J, with 6 bases between. This sequence originates from a woman aged 25 to 39 with Graves' ophthalmopathy. The rearrangement uses TRBV11-2 and TRBJ2-6; D is unresolved. Sequencing was done on a sample of blood. CDR3 DNA sequence: TGTGCCAGCAGCTTAGACAGACACTCTGGGGCCAACGTCCTGACTTTC. It codes for CASSLDRHSGANVLTF.